The clone carrying this T cell receptor beta chain was counted a few times. These data originate in a study of blood T cells in healthy people across ages. V shed 6 bases and J shed 5 bases, with 14 bases lying between them. The germline gives CDR1 SNHLY, CDR2 FYNNEI. The CDR3 runs 14 residues. The authors ran a second PCR of 7 to 11 cycles using a sample-barcoded 5' primer and a J-beta primer mix. All cDNA molecules were each tagged by a template-switch adaptor with 12 random nucleotides. One entry per CDR3 protein, called by TCRdb with MiXCR from the 5' RACE reads. The data hold approximately 1.5 million distinct CDR3 sequences, with about 32% observed a single time.

The sequencing sample was made of blood. The receptor's source is a woman in her 30s in good health. This sequence joins TRBV2 and TRBJ2-1; D is uncertain. The CDR3 sequence: CASSDPTANNEQFF. The CDR3 nucleotides are TGTGCCAGCAGCGACCCTACAGCAAACAATGAGCAGTTCTTC.